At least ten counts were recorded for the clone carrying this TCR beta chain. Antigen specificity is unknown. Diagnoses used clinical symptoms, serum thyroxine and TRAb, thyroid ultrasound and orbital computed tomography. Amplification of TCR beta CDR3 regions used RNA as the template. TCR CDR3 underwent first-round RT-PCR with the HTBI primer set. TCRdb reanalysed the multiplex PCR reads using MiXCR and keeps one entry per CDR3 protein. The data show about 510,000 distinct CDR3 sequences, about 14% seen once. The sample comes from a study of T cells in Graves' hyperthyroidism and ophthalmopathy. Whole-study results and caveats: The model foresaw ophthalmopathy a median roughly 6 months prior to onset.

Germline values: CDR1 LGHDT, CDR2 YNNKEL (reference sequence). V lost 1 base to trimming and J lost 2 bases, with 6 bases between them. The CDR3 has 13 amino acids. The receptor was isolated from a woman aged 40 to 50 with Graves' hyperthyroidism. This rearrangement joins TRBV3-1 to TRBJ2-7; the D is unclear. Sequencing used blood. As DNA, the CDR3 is TGTGCCAGCAGCCAAGGCCCCGCCTACGAGCAGTACTTC. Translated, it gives CASSQGPAYEQYF.